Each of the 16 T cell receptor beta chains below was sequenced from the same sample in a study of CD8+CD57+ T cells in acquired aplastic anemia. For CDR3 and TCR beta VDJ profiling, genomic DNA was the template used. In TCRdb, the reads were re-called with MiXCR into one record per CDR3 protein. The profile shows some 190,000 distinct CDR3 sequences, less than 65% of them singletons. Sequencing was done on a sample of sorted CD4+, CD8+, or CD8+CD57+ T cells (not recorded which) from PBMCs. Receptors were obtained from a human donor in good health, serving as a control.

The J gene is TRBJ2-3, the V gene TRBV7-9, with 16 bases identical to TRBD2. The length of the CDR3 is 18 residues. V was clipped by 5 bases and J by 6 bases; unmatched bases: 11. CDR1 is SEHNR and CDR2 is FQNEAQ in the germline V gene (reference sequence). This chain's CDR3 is CASSLGTSGGAGADTQYF. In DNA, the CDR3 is TGTGCCAGCAGCCTCGGGACTAGCGGGGGGGCCGGGGCGGATACGCAGTATTTT.

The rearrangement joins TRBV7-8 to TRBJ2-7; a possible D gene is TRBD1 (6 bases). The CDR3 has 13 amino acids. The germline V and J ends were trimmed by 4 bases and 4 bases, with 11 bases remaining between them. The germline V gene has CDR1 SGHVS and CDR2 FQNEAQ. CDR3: CASSSSQGYEQYF. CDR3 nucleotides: TGTGCCAGCAGCTCATCCCAGGGGTACGAGCAGTACTTC. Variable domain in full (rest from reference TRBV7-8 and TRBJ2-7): GAGVSQSPRYKVAKRGQDVALRCDPISGHVSLFWYQQALGQGPEFLTYFQNEAQLDKSGLPSDRFFAERPEGSVSTLKIQRTQQEDSAVYLCASSSSQGYEQYFGPGTRLTVT.

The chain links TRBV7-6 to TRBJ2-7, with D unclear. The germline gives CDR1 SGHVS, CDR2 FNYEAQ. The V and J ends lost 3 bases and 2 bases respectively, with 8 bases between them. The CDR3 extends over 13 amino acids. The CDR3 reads CASSLGSTYEQYV. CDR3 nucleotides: TGTGCCAGCAGCTTGGGCTCCACCTACGAGCAGTACGTC.

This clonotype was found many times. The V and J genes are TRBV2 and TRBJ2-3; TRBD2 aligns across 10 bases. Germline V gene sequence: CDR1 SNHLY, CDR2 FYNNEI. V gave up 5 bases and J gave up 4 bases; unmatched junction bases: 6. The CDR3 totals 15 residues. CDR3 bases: TGTGCCAGCAGTAAGCAGCGGGGGGGATCAGATACGCAGTATTTT. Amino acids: CASSKQRGGSDTQYF.

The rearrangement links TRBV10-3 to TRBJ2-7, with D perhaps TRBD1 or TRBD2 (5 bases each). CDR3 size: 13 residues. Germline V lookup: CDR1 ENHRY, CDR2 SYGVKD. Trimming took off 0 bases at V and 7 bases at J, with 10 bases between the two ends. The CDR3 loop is CAISESGTREQYF. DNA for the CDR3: TGTGCCATCAGTGAGTCGGGGACGAGGGAGCAGTACTTC.

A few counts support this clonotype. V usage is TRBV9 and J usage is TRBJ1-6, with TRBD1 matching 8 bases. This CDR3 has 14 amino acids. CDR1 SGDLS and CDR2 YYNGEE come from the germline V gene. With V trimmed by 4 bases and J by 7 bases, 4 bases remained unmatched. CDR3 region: CASSPRTGNSPLHF. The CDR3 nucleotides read TGTGCCAGCAGCCCGAGGACAGGGAATTCACCCCTCCACTTT.

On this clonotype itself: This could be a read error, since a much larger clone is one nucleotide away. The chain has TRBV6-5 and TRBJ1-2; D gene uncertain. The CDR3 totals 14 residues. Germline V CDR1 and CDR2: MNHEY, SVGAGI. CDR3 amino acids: CASSRSLDSYGCTF. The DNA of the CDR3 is TGTGCCAGCAGCCGATCTCTCGATAGCTATGGCTGCACCTTC.

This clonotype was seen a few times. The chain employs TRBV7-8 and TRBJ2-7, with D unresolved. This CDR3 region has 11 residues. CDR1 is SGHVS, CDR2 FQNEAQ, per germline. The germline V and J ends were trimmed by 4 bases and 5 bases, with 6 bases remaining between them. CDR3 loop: CASSYFNEQYF. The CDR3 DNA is TGTGCCAGCAGCTACTTCAACGAGCAGTACTTC.

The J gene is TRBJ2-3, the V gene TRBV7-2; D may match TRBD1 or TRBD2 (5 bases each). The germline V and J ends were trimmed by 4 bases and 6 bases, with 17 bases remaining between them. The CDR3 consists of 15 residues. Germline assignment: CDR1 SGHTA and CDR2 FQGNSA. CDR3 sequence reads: CASSSNPGTQDTQYF. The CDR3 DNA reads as TGTGCCAGCAGCTCGAACCCGGGGACCCAGGATACGCAGTATTTT.

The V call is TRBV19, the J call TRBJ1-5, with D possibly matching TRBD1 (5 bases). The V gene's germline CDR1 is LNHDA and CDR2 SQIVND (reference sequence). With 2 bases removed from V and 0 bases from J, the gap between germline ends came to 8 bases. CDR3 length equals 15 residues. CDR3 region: CASSILQDSNQPQHF. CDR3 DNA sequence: TGTGCCAGTAGTATACTACAGGATAGCAATCAGCCCCAGCATTTT.

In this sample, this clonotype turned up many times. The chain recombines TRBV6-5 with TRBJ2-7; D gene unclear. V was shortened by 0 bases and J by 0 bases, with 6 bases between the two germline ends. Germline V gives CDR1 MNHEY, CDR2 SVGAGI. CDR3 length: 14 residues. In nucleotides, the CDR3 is TGTGCCAGCAGTTACTCGACCGACTCCTACGAGCAGTACTTC. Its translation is CASSYSTDSYEQYF.

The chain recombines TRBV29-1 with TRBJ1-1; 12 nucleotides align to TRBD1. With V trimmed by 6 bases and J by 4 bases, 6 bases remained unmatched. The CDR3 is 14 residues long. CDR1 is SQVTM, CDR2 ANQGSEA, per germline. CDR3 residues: CSVGRDRGLTEAFF. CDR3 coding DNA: TGCAGCGTAGGACGGGACAGGGGGCTCACTGAAGCTTTCTTT.

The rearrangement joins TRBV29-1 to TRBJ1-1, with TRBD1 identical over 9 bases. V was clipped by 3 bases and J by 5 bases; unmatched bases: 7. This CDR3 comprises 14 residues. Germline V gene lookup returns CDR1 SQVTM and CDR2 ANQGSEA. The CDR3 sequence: CSVEKTGGRTEAFF. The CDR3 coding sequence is TGCAGCGTTGAGAAGACAGGGGGAAGGACTGAAGCTTTCTTT. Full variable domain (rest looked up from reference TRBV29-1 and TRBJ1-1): SAVISQKPSRDICQRGTSLTIQCQVDSQVTMMFWYRQQPGQSLTLIATANQGSEATYESGFVIDKFPISRPNLTFSTLTVSNMSPEDSSIYLCSVEKTGGRTEAFFGQGTRLTVV.

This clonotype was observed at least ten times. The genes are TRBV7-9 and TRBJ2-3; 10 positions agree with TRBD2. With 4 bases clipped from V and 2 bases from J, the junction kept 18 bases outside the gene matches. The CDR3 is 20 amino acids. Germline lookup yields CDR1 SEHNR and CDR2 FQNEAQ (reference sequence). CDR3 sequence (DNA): TGTGCCAGCAGCTCCAATAGCCTATACGGACTAGCGGCCTACACAGATACGCAGTATTTT. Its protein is CASSSNSLYGLAAYTDTQYF.

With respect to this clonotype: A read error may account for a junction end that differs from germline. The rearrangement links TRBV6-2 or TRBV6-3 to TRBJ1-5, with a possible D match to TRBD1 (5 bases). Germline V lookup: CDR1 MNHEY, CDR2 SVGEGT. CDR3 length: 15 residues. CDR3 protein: CASSYLQASKQPQHF. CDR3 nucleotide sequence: TGTGCCAGCAGTTACTTACAGGCGAGCAAACAGCCCCAGCATTTT.

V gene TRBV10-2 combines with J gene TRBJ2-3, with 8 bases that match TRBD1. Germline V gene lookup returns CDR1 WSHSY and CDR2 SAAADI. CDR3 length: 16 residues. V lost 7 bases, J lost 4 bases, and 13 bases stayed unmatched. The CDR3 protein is CASNAGTGRGSDTQYF. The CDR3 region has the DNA TGCGCCAGCAACGCCGGGACAGGCCGGGGGTCAGATACGCAGTATTTT.